The 31 T cell receptor beta chains listed next were all sequenced from one sample in a study of cytomegalovirus exposure and HLA in healthy donors (dated 2017 in TCRdb). Library creation used the immunoSEQ multiplex PCR assay. The multiplex PCR relied on a mix of 60 forward primers for TCR Vbeta segments and 13 reverse primers for TCR Jbeta segments. TCRdb retrieved this table from immuneACCESS and kept in-frame rearrangements only. Not all clones are present; in checked studies, unresolved V genes account for under half, and no reason is known for the remainder. The sample table shows roughly 220,000 clones, and around 85% are seen once. The biggest ten clones account for less than 2% of the sample. The material sequenced was PBMCs. The receptors shown here come from a man aged 45 to 65 in good health and CMV-seronegative.

This clone showed up just once. This chain links TRBV11-2 with TRBJ1-1; D might be TRBD1 (6 bases). Germline CDR1 is SGHAT and CDR2 is FQNNGV. CDR3 length: 15 amino acids. Trimming cost V 5 bases and J 1 base, with 14 bases left between them. The CDR3, as DNA: TGTGCCAGCAGCCCGTACCAGGGGAAGAACACTGAAGCTTTCTTT. Translated, it gives CASSPYQGKNTEAFF.

The genes are TRBV4-1 and TRBJ2-5; 11 bases line up with TRBD1. The closer fit of TRBJ2-7 to the DNA end suggests the J call may be wrong. This CDR3 region has 14 residues. In germline, CDR1 is MGHRA, CDR2 YSYEKL. DNA for the CDR3: TGCGCCAGCAGCCAGGGACAGGGGGTGGCCGAGCAGTACTTC. This translates into CASSQGQGVAEQYF.

The rearrangement joins TRBV25-1 to TRBJ2-7; 8 bases map to TRBD1. V shed 3 bases and J 4 bases; nucleotides not matched to a gene: 8. Germline V gene data show CDR1 as MGHDK and CDR2 as SYGVNS. The CDR3 consists of 15 residues. CDR3 DNA sequence: TGTGCCAGCAGTGACATGTACAGGGGGAAATACGAGCAGTACTTC. This translates into CASSDMYRGKYEQYF.

With regard to this clone: The sample contains more than one DNA sequence encoding this CDR3. The J gene is TRBJ2-7, the V gene TRBV5-1; 8 bases agree with TRBD2. Looked up from germline, CDR1 is SGHRS and CDR2 is YFSETQ. With V trimmed by 1 base and J by 3 bases, 0 bases remained unmatched. There are 13 residues in the CDR3. The CDR3 DNA follows: TGCGCCAGCAGCTTGACTAGCGGCTACGAGCAGTACTTC. Encoded protein: CASSLTSGYEQYF.

This clone was recorded at least ten times. The chain links TRBV4-1 to TRBJ2-2, with 14 nucleotides matching TRBD2. Trimming at V came to 1 base and at J to 5 bases, leaving 6 bases not matched to a gene. Germline CDR1 is MGHRA and CDR2 is YSYEKL. This CDR3 spans 18 amino acids. The DNA for the CDR3 is TGCGCCAGCAGCCAAGGGGGACTAGCGGGAGTTGGGACCGGGGAGCTGTTTTTT. Encoded protein: CASSQGGLAGVGTGELFF.

This chain links TRBV4-2 with TRBJ2-1; weak D call: TRBD1 (5 bases). Germline-derived CDR1 and CDR2 are LGHNA and YNFKEQ. The CDR3 is 17 residues long. V was clipped by 0 bases and J by 0 bases, with 12 bases between them. In nucleotides, the CDR3 is TGTGCCAGCAGCCAAGATGTAGCAGACAGCTCCTACAATGAGCAGTTCTTC. Amino acids: CASSQDVADSSYNEQFF.

This clone was counted a few times. This chain connects TRBV7-8 to TRBJ1-1, with 8 bases fitting TRBD1. CDR1 is SGHVS, CDR2 FQNEAQ, per germline. The ends lost 5 bases at V and 4 bases at J; junction bases unmatched: 9. This CDR3 has 15 residues. CDR3 in amino acids: CASSQRQGAPTEAFF. The CDR3 DNA reads as TGTGCCAGCAGCCAGAGGCAGGGGGCCCCCACTGAAGCTTTCTTT.

This clone was recorded a few times. Other DNA sequences within the sample encode an identical CDR3. V usage is TRBV30 and J usage is TRBJ1-5; D gene unclear. This CDR3 has 13 amino acids. Germline-derived CDR1 and CDR2 are GTSNPN and SVGIG (reference sequence). The ends were cut back, 2 bases at V and 0 bases at J, with 5 bases in the middle. CDR3 DNA: TGTGCCTGGAGTCCCGGTAGCAATCAGCCCCAGCATTTT. Translation: CAWSPGSNQPQHF.

The chain joins TRBV5-1 to TRBJ1-1, with D perhaps TRBD1 (5 bases). In germline, CDR1 is SGHRS, CDR2 YFSETQ. CDR3 length: 14 amino acids. The V end was cut by 0 bases, the J end by 6 bases, with 12 bases between. CDR3 region: CASSLEGFWAEAFF. CDR3 nucleotides: TGCGCCAGCAGCTTGGAGGGGTTCTGGGCTGAAGCTTTCTTT. The full variable domain, with the rest looked up from reference TRBV5-1 and TRBJ1-1, is KAGVTQTPRYLIKTRGQQVTLSCSPISGHRSVSWYQQTPGQGLQFLFEYFSETQRNKGNFPGRFSGRQFSNSRSEMNVSTLELGDSALYLCASSLEGFWAEAFFGQGTRLTVV.

The chain links TRBV5-1 to TRBJ2-3; 8 bases line up with TRBD2. The J segment lost 4 bases and the V segment lost 4 bases, leaving 8 bases of the junction unmatched. CDR3 length: 15 amino acids. In germline, CDR1 is SGHRS, CDR2 YFSETQ. DNA of the CDR3: TGCGCCAGCAGCCCCCAGGACGGGGGGGCAGATACGCAGTATTTT. It translates to CASSPQDGGADTQYF.

The chain carries TRBV6-5 and TRBJ2-5; D might be TRBD1 (6 bases). Trimming took off 6 bases at V and 4 bases at J, with 15 bases between the two ends. The CDR3 totals 14 residues. CDR1 and CDR2 (germline): MNHEY, SVGAGI. The CDR3 nucleotides are TGTGCCAGCAGGCCACAGGGAATGGTAGAGACCCAGTACTTC. This gives the protein CASRPQGMVETQYF.

The chain uses TRBV7-8 and TRBJ2-1; D is perhaps TRBD1 (6 bases). V shed 1 base and J shed 12 bases, with 10 bases lying between them. Germline CDR1 SGHVS, CDR2 FQNEAQ. CDR3 length equals 12 residues. CDR3 amino acids: CASSLGGRGQFF. The CDR3 DNA reads TGTGCCAGCAGCTTAGGCGGCAGGGGGCAGTTCTTC.

This clone was counted once. This chain links TRBV29-1 with TRBJ2-3, with a weak D call TRBD2 (7 bases). CDR1 is SQVTM, CDR2 ANQGSEA, per germline. This CDR3 is 12 amino acids long. The V and J ends lost 7 bases and 7 bases respectively, with 15 bases between them. CDR3 sequence reads: CSGRGGVYTQYF. CDR3 nucleotides: TGCAGCGGGAGGGGGGGCGTGTATACGCAGTATTTT.

This clone was counted only a few times. The V gene is TRBV9, the J gene TRBJ2-1; 7 bases agree with TRBD2. Germline trimming cut 4 bases from V and 3 bases from J; bases unmatched to any gene: 13. Per the germline V gene, CDR1 is SGDLS and CDR2 is YYNGEE. This CDR3 has 17 amino acids. CDR3 region: CASSPRTSANRYNEQFF. The CDR3 DNA reads as TGTGCCAGCAGCCCCCGAACTAGCGCAAACCGCTACAATGAGCAGTTCTTC. The variable domain in full, completed from reference TRBV9 and TRBJ2-1, reads DSGVTQTPKHLITATGQRVTLRCSPRSGDLSVYWYQQSLDQGLQFLIQYYNGEERAKGNILERFSAQQFPDLHSELNLSSLELGDSALYFCASSPRTSANRYNEQFFGPGTRLTVL.

The chain couples TRBV5-1 to TRBJ2-5, with 9 bases identical to TRBD1. The V and J ends lost 6 bases and 3 bases, in that order; junction bases with no gene match: 6. CDR3 size: 14 residues. Germline CDR1 is SGHRS and CDR2 is YFSETQ. CDR3 residues: CASTRGQGEETQYF. As DNA, the CDR3 is TGCGCCAGCACCCGGGGACAGGGAGAAGAGACCCAGTACTTC.

This clone was counted once. The chain has TRBV28 and TRBJ2-2; 7 bases fit TRBD1. The CDR3 length is 15 residues. J was trimmed by 4 bases and V by 8 bases; bases with no gene match: 10. Germline V lookup: CDR1 MDHEN, CDR2 SYDVKM. The DNA of the CDR3 is TGTGCCAGCTTAACCGGGGACAGACGCACCGGGGAGCTGTTTTTT. It translates to CASLTGDRRTGELFF. The full variable domain, with the rest looked up from reference TRBV28 and TRBJ2-2, is DVKVTQSSRYLVKRTGEKVFLECVQDMDHENMFWYRQDPGLGLRLIYFSYDVKMKEKGDIPEGYSVSREKKERFSLILESASTNQTSMYLCASLTGDRRTGELFFGEGSRLTVL.

This clone came up once. This chain uses TRBV6-5 with TRBJ1-5; the D is unclear. CDR1 is MNHEY, CDR2 SVGAGI, per germline. CDR3 length equals 13 residues. Between the trimmed V and J ends, which lost 7 bases and 2 bases, there was a span of 9 bases. As DNA, the CDR3 is TGTGCCAGCACGGGGTTTGGCAATCAGCCCCAGCATTTT. This translates into CASTGFGNQPQHF.

This chain uses TRBV7-6 with TRBJ2-7, with 7 bases matching TRBD2. In germline, CDR1 is SGHVS, CDR2 FNYEAQ. V trimming: 2 bases; J trimming: 2 bases; junction bases outside the gene matches: 12. The CDR3 has 17 residues. The CDR3 coding sequence is TGTGCCAGCAGCTTAATCGCAGCTGGCGGGAGCGCCTACGAGCAGTACTTC. Translating gives CASSLIAAGGSAYEQYF. Variable domain in full (rest from reference TRBV7-6 and TRBJ2-7): GAGVSQSPRYKVTKRGQDVALRCDPISGHVSLYWYRQALGQGPEFLTYFNYEAQQDKSGLPNDRFSAERPEGSISTLTIQRTEQRDSAMYRCASSLIAAGGSAYEQYFGPGTRLTVT.

CDR3 residues: CASSTPASGYEQYF. As DNA, the CDR3 is TGTGCCAGTAGTACCCCGGCTAGCGGCTACGAGCAGTACTTC. J is TRBJ2-7 and V is TRBV19; 7 bases align to TRBD2. The CDR3 is made up of 14 amino acids. J lost 3 bases, V lost 4 bases, and 6 bases had no gene match. Germline V gene sequence: CDR1 LNHDA, CDR2 SQIVND (reference sequence).

Concerning this clone itself: Other DNA sequences in the sample encode the same CDR3. V and J are TRBV5-1 and TRBJ2-2; D is unresolved. Germline CDR1 reads SGHRS; CDR2 reads YFSETQ. V shed 2 bases and J shed 1 base, with 6 bases lying between them. This CDR3 comprises 14 residues. The DNA of the CDR3 is TGCGCCAGCAGCTTCAGTGGGAACACCGGGGAGCTGTTTTTT. Protein: CASSFSGNTGELFF.

This clone appeared a few times. The V and J genes are TRBV4-3 and TRBJ1-5; perhaps TRBD1 as D (6 bases). The V and J ends lost 1 base and 8 bases respectively, with 15 bases between them. CDR1 LGHNA and CDR2 YSLEER come from the germline V gene. The CDR3 runs to 15 residues. As DNA, the CDR3 is TGCGCCAGCAGCCAAGGGGGACAACCTACGGAGCCCCAGCATTTT. Amino acids: CASSQGGQPTEPQHF.

The chain joins TRBV28 to TRBJ1-4; a possible D gene is TRBD1 (5 bases). This CDR3 region has 15 residues. Germline V gene sequence: CDR1 MDHEN, CDR2 SYDVKM. The ends were cut back, 1 base at V and 3 bases at J, with 9 bases in the middle. The CDR3 region has the DNA TGTGCCAGCAGTTTATCGGGAGGGGCTAATGAAAAACTGTTTTTT. It encodes CASSLSGGANEKLFF.

The chain joins TRBV16 to TRBJ2-3; 7 bases are shared with TRBD2. The CDR3 runs 16 residues. Trimming at V came to 4 bases and at J to 5 bases, leaving 12 bases not matched to a gene. The germline V gene encodes CDR1 KGHSY and CDR2 FQNENV. The CDR3 sequence: CASSPYTPSGKDTQYF. CDR3 DNA sequence: TGTGCCAGCAGCCCGTATACGCCTAGCGGTAAAGATACGCAGTATTTT.

The V and J genes are TRBV7-3 and TRBJ2-5; tentatively, D is TRBD2 (6 bases). The germline V gene encodes CDR1 SGHTA and CDR2 FQGTGA. The CDR3 sequence is 16 residues long. The V end was cut by 5 bases, the J end by 4 bases, with 20 bases between. In DNA form, the CDR3 reads TGTGCCAGCAGCCCTCTGGGTAGCGGAAACGGAGAGACCCAGTACTTC. It codes for CASSPLGSGNGETQYF. The full variable domain, with the rest looked up from reference TRBV7-3 and TRBJ2-5, is GAGVSQTPSNKVTEKGKYVELRCDPISGHTALYWYRQSLGQGPEFLIYFQGTGAADDSGLPNDRFFAVRPEGSVSTLKIQRTERGDSAVYLCASSPLGSGNGETQYFGPGTRLLVL.

The V and J genes are TRBV4-1 and TRBJ2-1; 10 bases agree with TRBD2. After removal of 1 base from V and 15 bases from J, the junction contained 6 bases not matched to a gene. Germline V gene lookup returns CDR1 MGHRA and CDR2 YSYEKL. The CDR3 consists of 13 residues. CDR3 in DNA: TGCGCCAGCAGCCAAGTGGGAGCGGGAGGGCGGTTCTTC. It encodes CASSQVGAGGRFF.

This chain uses TRBV29-1 with TRBJ2-3; 8 bases are shared with TRBD2. CDR1 is SQVTM and CDR2 is ANQGSEA in the germline V gene. After removal of 3 bases from V and 3 bases from J, the junction contained 8 bases not matched to a gene. This CDR3 region has 15 residues. The CDR3 protein is CSVEGPLAVTDTQYF. In DNA, the CDR3 is TGCAGCGTTGAGGGACCACTAGCGGTTACAGATACGCAGTATTTT.

The chain's CDR3 is CASSEQGANYGYTF. The CDR3 nucleotides read TGTGCCAGCAGTGAACAGGGGGCTAACTATGGCTACACCTTC. This chain uses TRBV2 with TRBJ1-2; TRBD1 aligns across 7 bases. V lost 2 bases to trimming and J lost 0 bases; unmatched junction nucleotides: 0. The germline V gene encodes CDR1 SNHLY and CDR2 FYNNEI. The CDR3 has 14 amino acids.

For the CDR3, the DNA is TGTGCCAGCAGCCATCTCGGCGGGAACACTGAAGCTTTCTTT. It is translated as CASSHLGGNTEAFF. The chain uses TRBV11-2 and TRBJ1-1, with D unclear. This CDR3 is built from 14 residues. V shed 5 bases and J shed 1 base, with 11 bases lying between them. Germline V gives CDR1 SGHAT, CDR2 FQNNGV.

This chain links TRBV28 with TRBJ2-7, with 7 bases that match TRBD2. The germline CDR1 and CDR2 sequences are MDHEN and SYDVKM. This CDR3 comprises 15 residues. The trim removed 4 bases at V and 4 bases at J, leaving 10 bases unmatched. The CDR3 protein is CASSSIGAGEYEQYF. CDR3 nucleotides: TGTGCCAGCAGTTCTATTGGGGCGGGAGAATACGAGCAGTACTTC. Full variable domain (missing parts from reference TRBV28 and TRBJ2-7): DVKVTQSSRYLVKRTGEKVFLECVQDMDHENMFWYRQDPGLGLRLIYFSYDVKMKEKGDIPEGYSVSREKKERFSLILESASTNQTSMYLCASSSIGAGEYEQYFGPGTRLTVT.

The chain links TRBV7-6 to TRBJ2-5; 7 bases match TRBD1. J gave up 3 bases and V 5 bases, and 9 bases lay outside the gene matches. CDR1 is SGHVS and CDR2 is FNYEAQ in the germline V gene. This CDR3 has 15 residues. CDR3 protein: CASSLTGTDEETQYF. The CDR3 DNA reads as TGTGCCAGCAGCCTAACCGGGACAGACGAAGAGACCCAGTACTTC.

The chain carries TRBV29-1 and TRBJ2-5, with 7 positions matching TRBD2. The better agreement between TRBJ2-7 and the DNA end casts doubt on the J call. From germline, CDR1 is SQVTM and CDR2 ANQGSEA. The CDR3 is 15 residues long. The DNA of the CDR3 is TGCAGCGTTGAACTAGCGGCCGAGAGCTCCTACGAGCAGTACTTC. Protein: CSVELAAESSYEQYF.